This TCR beta chain was sequenced during a study of Tregs in tolerant kidney transplant recipients. The table came from immunoSEQ multiplex PCR; TCRdb's copy has only in-frame clones and leaves some out. The sample has 20,000 to 25,000 clones; over 75% are singletons. The nonmyeloablative bone marrow transplants came from related graft donors, with transient mixed chimerism. Unstimulated Tregs (CD4+CD25+CD127-) and CD4+CD25- non-Tregs were sorted from PBMCs. Study-level results: Antigen-driven expansion was suggested because donor-specific Tregs expanded more than all Tregs in tolerant patients. Nucleotide sequences could not be compared across some patients' samples due to primer changes.

Details on this clone: Its antigen is currently unknown.

Trimming took 10 bases from V and 1 from J, leaving 4 bases between them. The CDR3 contains 11 residues. Germline V gives CDR1 MNHEY, CDR2 SVGAGI. The chain employs TRBV6-5 and TRBJ2-2; D call uncertain. The receptor's source is a human patient who received a combined kidney and bone marrow transplant. Some T cells may be transferred from the graft donor. The sample consisted of CD8+ T cells from blood (PBMCs), taken 6 months after the transplant. CDR3 sequence reads: CATKNTGELFF. DNA for the CDR3: TGTGCCACCAAGAACACCGGGGAGCTGTTTTTT.